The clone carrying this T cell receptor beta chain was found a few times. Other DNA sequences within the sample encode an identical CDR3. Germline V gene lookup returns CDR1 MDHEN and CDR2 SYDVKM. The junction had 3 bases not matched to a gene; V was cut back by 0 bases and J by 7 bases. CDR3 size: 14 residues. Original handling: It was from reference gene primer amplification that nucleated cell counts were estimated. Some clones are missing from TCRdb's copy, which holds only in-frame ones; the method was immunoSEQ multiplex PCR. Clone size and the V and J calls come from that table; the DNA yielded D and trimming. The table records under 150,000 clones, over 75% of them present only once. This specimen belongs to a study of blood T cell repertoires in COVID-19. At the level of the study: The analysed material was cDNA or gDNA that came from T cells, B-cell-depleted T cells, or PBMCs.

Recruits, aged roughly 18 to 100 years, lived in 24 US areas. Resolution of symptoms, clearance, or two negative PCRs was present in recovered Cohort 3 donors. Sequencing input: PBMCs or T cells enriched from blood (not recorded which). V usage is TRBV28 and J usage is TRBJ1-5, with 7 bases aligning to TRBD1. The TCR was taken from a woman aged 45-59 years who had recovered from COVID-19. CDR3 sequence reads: CASSLWAGGQPQHF. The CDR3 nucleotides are TGTGCCAGCAGTTTATGGGCAGGGGGGCAGCCCCAGCATTTT.